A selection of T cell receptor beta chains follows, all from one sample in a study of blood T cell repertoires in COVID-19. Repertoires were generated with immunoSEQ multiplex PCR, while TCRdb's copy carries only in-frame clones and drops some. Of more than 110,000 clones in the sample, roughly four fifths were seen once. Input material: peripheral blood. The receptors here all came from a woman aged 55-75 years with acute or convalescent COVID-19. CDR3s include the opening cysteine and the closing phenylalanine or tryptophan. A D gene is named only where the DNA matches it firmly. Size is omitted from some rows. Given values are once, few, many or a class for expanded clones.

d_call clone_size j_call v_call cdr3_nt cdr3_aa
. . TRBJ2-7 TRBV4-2 TGTGCCAGCAGCCAAGATAGGAGTCTAGAGCCATACGAGCAGTACTTC CASSQDRSLEPYEQYF
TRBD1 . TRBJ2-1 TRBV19 TGTGCCAGTCAGGACAGGGGGGTTAGATATGAGCAGTTCTTC CASQDRGVRYEQFF
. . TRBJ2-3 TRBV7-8 TGTGCCAGCAGCCGCATCACAGATACGCAGTATTTT CASSRITDTQYF
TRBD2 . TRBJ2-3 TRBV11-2 TGTGCCAGCAGCTACCTGGGGACTAGCGGGATCCCAGATACGCAGTATTTT CASSYLGTSGIPDTQYF
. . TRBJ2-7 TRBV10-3 TGTGCCATCAGCACCGGACAACCTCCCTACGAGCAGTACTTC CAISTGQPPYEQYF
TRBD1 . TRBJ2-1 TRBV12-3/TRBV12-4 TGTGCCAGCAGTCCCGAGACAGGGTACGAACAGTTCTTC CASSPETGYEQFF
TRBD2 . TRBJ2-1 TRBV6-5 TGTGCCAGCACTAGCGGAAGCTCCTACAATGAGCAGTTCTTC CASTSGSSYNEQFF
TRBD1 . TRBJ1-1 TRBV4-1 TGCGCCAGCAGCCTTAGGGACAGGTTGAACACTGAAGCTTTCTTT CASSLRDRLNTEAFF
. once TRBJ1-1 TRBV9 TGTGCCAGCAGTGCTACAGGAATCCGTCCTTTCTTT CASSATGIRPFF
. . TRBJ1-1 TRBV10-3 TGTGCCATCAGCCCACTCGGGCTCGGGGACACTGAAGCTTTCTTT CAISPLGLGDTEAFF
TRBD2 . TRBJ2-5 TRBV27 TGTGCCAGCCAGGCGACTAGCGGGCACCAAGAGACCCAGTACTTC CASQATSGHQETQYF
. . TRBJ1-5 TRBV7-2 TGTGCCAGCAGCTTTGGGCAGGGGAGCAATCAGCCCCAGCATTTT CASSFGQGSNQPQHF
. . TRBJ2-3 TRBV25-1 TGTGCCAGCAGTGAATGGGGAGGAAGGACAGATACGCAGTATTTT CASSEWGGRTDTQYF
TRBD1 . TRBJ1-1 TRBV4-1 TGCGCCAGCAGGAGCAGCAGGGGGGCGAATGAAGCTTTCTTT CASRSSRGANEAFF
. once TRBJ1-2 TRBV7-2 TGTGCCAGCAGCCCCTCACAGGGTAACTATGGCTACACCTTC CASSPSQGNYGYTF
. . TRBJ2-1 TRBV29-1 TGCAGCGTTGGTCGAGCTTTCGACAATGAGCAGTTCTTC CSVGRAFDNEQFF
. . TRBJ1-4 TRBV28 TGTGCCAGCGCCGAGGGGGGGGCGAATGAAAAACTGTTTTTT CASAEGGANEKLFF
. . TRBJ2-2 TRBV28 TGTGCCACCTTAGGGACTCGGAACACCGGGGAGCTGTTTTTT CATLGTRNTGELFF
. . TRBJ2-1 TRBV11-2 TGTGCCAGCAGCTTGGAGGGACGCAATGAGCAGTTCTTC CASSLEGRNEQFF
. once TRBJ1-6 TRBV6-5 TGTGCCAGCAGTTACTCGGGGGGAAGTAGGTCACCCCTCCACTTT CASSYSGGSRSPLHF
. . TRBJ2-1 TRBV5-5 TGTGCCAGCAGCTTGGGAGGAAATGAGCAGTTCTTC CASSLGGNEQFF
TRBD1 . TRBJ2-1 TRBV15 TGTGCCACCAACCGGCCCCAGGGGGCCTCCTACAATGAGCAGTTCTTC CATNRPQGASYNEQFF
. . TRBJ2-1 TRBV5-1 TGCGCCAGCAGCTTGAGCGGCACCTCTTCCTACAATGAGCAGTTCTTC CASSLSGTSSYNEQFF
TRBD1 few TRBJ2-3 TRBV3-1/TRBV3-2 TGTGCCAGCAGCCCAGGGACAGGGCCATGGGATACGCAGTATTTT CASSPGTGPWDTQYF
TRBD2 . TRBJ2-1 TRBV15 TGTGCCACCAGCAGGCCCGGGACTAGCGGGAATGAGCAGTTCTTC CATSRPGTSGNEQFF
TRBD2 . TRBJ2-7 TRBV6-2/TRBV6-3 TGTGCCAGCAGTTACTCGAAGCGGCTAGCGGGACCTTCCTACGAGCAGTACTTC CASSYSKRLAGPSYEQYF
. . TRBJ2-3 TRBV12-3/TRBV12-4 TGTGCCAGCATCCCTAGCACAGATACGCAGTATTTT CASIPSTDTQYF
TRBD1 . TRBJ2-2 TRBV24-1 TGTGCCACCAGTGACCACCGGGACAGGGGACCCGGGGAGCTGTTTTTT CATSDHRDRGPGELFF
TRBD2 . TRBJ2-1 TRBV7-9 TGTGCCAGCAGCCCGTCCGGGACTAGCGGGAGAGGTGAGCAGTTCTTC CASSPSGTSGRGEQFF
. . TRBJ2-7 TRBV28 TGTGCCAGCAGGAGCGGTCCGGTTGACGAGCAGTACTTC CASRSGPVDEQYF
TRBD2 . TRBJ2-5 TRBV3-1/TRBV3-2 TGTGCCAGCAGCCAAGTCTCTGCGCTAGCGGGAAACCAAGAGACCCAGTACTTC CASSQVSALAGNQETQYF
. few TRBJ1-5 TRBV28 TGTGCCAGCAGTTCACCCTGGGCTCGTGAAAGGGGTGGCAATCAGCCCCAGCATTTT CASSSPWARERGGNQPQHF
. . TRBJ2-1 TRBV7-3 TGTGCCAGCAGCCAACTCGCAGGGCGCTCAGGTGAGCAGTTCTTC CASSQLAGRSGEQFF
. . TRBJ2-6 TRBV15 TGTGCCACCAGCCCAAGGAGTGGGGCCAACGTCCTGACTTTC CATSPRSGANVLTF
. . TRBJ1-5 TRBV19 TGTGCCAGTAGTATAGCGGAGGGACGCCGCAATCAGCCCCAGCATTTT CASSIAEGRRNQPQHF
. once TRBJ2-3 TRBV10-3 TGTGCCATCAGTCTCGACAGCAACACAGATACGCAGTATTTT CAISLDSNTDTQYF
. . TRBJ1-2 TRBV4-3 TGCGCCAGCAGCCAAGATTGGTCAGTCTATGGCTACACCTTC CASSQDWSVYGYTF
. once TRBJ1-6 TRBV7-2 TGTGCCAGCAGCATAGCAATTGGCTCACCCCTCCACTTT CASSIAIGSPLHF
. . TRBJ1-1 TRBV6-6 TGTGCCAGCAGTTCTCAGGGGAAGGTTGAAGCTTTCTTT CASSSQGKVEAFF
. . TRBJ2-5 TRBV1 TGCACCAGCAGCCAAGATCTGGCTAGCGGGAGGAGCCAAGAGACCCAGTACTTC CTSSQDLASGRSQETQYF
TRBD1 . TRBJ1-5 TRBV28 TGTGCCAGCAGTTGGGGACAGGGAGTGAATCAGCCCCAGCATTTT CASSWGQGVNQPQHF
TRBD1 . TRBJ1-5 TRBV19 TGTGCCAGTATGGGCAGGGGGAAAGATCAGCCCCAGCATTTT CASMGRGKDQPQHF
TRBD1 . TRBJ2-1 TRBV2 TGTGCCAGCAGACAGGGGGTCGGCAATGAGCAGTTCTTC CASRQGVGNEQFF
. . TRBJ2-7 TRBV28 TGTGCCAGCAGCCCCTCATTACTAGCAAGGAGGTACTACGAGCAGTACTTC CASSPSLLARRYYEQYF
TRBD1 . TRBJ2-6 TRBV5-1 TGCGCCAGCAGCCCGAGACAGGGGCGTGGAGCTGGGGCCAACGTCCTGACTTTC CASSPRQGRGAGANVLTF
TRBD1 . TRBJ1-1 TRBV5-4 TGTGCCAGCCACAGGGGGGGAAACACTGAAGCTTTCTTT CASHRGGNTEAFF
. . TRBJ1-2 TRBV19 TGTGCCAGTAGTATCAGACAGCCTAACTATGGCTACACCTTC CASSIRQPNYGYTF
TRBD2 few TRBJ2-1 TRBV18 TGTGCCAGCTCACCTGGACTAGCGGGAGGGCCGGGAGATGAGCAGTTCTTC CASSPGLAGGPGDEQFF
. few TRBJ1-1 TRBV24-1 TGTGCCACCAGTGGCCCGGCAAGAGGAAACACTGAAGCTTTCTTT CATSGPARGNTEAFF
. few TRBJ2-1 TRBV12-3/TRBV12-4 TGTGCCAGCAGTTTACTCCTCTACAATGAGCAGTTCTTC CASSLLLYNEQFF
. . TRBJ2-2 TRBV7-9 TGTGCCAGCAGCTTCGTCGGGGAGCTGTTTTTT CASSFVGELFF
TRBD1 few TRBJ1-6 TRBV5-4 TGTGCCAGCAGCTTTGCAGGGGGAGAAGGTTCACCCCTCCACTTT CASSFAGGEGSPLHF
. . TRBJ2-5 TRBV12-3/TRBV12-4 TGTGCCAGCAGTTTCTCCCCGGAGACCCAGTACTTC CASSFSPETQYF
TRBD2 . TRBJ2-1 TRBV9 TGTGCCAGCAGCAGGACTAGCGGGAGGGGGGTTGAGCAGTTCTTC CASSRTSGRGVEQFF
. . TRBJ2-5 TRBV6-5 TGTGCCAGCAGTAGCTACACCCCGGGGGAAGAGACCCAGTACTTC CASSSYTPGEETQYF
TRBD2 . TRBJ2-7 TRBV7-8 TGTGCCAGCAGCCCCAGCGGGAGGGGCTACGAGCAGTACTTC CASSPSGRGYEQYF